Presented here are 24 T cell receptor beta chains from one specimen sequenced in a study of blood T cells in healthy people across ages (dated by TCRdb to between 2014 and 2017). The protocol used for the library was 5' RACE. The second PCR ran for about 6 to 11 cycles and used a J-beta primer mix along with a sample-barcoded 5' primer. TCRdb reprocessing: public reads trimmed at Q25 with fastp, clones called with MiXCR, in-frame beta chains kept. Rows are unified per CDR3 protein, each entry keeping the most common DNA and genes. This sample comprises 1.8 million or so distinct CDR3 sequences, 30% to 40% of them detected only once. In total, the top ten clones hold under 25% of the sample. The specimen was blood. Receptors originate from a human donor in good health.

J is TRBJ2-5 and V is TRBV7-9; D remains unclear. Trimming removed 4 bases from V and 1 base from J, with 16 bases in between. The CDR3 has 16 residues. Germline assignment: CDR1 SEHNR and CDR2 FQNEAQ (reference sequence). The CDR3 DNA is TGTGCCAGCAGCTCTCGACAAGCAGTGATCCAAGAGACCCAGTACTTC. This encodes CASSSRQAVIQETQYF.

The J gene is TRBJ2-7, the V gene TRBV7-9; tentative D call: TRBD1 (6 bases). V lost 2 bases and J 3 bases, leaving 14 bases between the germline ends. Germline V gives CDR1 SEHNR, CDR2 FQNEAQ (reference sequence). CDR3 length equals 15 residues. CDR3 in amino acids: CASSLSQGIHYEQYF. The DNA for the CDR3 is TGTGCCAGCAGCTTATCGCAGGGGATTCACTACGAGCAGTACTTC.

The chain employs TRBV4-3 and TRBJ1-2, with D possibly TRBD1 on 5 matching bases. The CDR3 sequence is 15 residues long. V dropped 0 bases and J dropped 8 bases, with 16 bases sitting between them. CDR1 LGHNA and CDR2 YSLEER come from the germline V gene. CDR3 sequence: CASSQEGVDPRGYTF. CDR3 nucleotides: TGCGCCAGCAGCCAAGAGGGGGTGGACCCCCGGGGCTACACCTTC.

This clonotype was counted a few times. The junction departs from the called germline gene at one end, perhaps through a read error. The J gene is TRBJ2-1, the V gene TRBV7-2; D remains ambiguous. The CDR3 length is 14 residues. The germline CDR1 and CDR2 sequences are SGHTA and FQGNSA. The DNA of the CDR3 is TGTTCCAGCAGCTTAGCACTGAACTACAATGAGCAGTTCTTC. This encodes CSSSLALNYNEQFF. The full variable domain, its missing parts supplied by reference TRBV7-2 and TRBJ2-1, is GAGVSQSPSNKVTEKGKDVELRCDPISGHTALYWYRQSLGQGLEFLIYFQGNSAPDKSGLPSDRFSAERTGGSVSTLTIQRTQQEDSAVYLCSSSLALNYNEQFFGPGTRLTVL.

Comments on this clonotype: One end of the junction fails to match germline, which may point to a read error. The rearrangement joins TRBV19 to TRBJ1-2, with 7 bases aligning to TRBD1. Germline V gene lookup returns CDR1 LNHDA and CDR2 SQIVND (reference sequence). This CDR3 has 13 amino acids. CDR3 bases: TGTGCCAGCAGTATACAGGGGAGAAGTGGCTACACCTTC. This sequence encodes CASSIQGRSGYTF.

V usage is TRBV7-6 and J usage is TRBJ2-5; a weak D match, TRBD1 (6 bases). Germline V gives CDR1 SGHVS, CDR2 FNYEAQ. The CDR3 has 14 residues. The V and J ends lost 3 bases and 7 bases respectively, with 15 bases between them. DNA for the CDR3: TGTGCCAGCAGCTTTTCGCAGGGGACGGGGACCCAGTACTTC. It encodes CASSFSQGTGTQYF.

Here the CDR3 DNA reads TGCAGTGCTAGAGATCTCTCGACGACGGGCACTGAAGCTTTCTTT. Translated, it gives CSARDLSTTGTEAFF. V usage is TRBV20-1 and J usage is TRBJ1-1, with no clear D. Germline V gene sequence: CDR1 DFQATT, CDR2 SNEGSKA (reference sequence). CDR3 length: 15 residues. V was pared by 0 bases and J by 4 bases, with 15 bases between.

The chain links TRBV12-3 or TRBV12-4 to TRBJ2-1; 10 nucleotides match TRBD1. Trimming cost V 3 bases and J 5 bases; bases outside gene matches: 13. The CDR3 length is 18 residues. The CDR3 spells CASSFSISPGTGDNEQFF. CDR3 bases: TGTGCCAGCAGTTTTTCGATCTCCCCCGGGACAGGGGACAATGAGCAGTTCTTC.

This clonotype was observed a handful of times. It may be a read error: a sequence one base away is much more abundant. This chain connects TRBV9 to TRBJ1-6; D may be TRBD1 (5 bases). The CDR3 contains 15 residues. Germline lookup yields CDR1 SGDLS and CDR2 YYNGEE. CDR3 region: CASSVAGTENSPRHF. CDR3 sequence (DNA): TGTGCCAGCAGCGTAGCTGGGACGGAGAATTCACCCCGCCACTTT.

For the CDR3, the DNA is TGTGCCATCAGTTCCGGGGAGGGCGAGCAGTACTTC. It encodes CAISSGEGEQYF. The rearrangement links TRBV10-3 to TRBJ2-7; 7 bases align to TRBD2. The CDR3 loop spans 12 amino acids. Germline CDR1 and CDR2: ENHRY and SYGVKD. After removal of 5 bases from V and 6 bases from J, the junction contained 4 bases not matched to a gene.

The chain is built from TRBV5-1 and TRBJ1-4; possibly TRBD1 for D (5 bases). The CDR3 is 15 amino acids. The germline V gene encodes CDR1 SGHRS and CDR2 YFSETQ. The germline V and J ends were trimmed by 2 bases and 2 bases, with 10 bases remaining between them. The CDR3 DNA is TGCGCCAGCAGCTTAAGGGGCGGTACTAATGAAAAACTGTTTTTT. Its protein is CASSLRGGTNEKLFF.

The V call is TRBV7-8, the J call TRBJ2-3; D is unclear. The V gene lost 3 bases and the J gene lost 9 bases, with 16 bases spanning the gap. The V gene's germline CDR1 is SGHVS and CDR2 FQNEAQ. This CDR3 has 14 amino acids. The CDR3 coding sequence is TGTGCCAGCAGCTTCCGCTTATTTAATGGCACGCAGTATTTT. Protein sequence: CASSFRLFNGTQYF.

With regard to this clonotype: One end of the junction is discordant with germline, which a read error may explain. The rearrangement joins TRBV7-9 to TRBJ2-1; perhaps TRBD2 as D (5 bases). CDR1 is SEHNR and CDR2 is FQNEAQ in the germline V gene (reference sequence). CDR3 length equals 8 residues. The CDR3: CVSGEQFF. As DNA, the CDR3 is TGTGTCAGCGGTGAGCAGTTCTTC. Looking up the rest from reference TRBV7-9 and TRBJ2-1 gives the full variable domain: DTGVSQNPRHKITKRGQNVTFRCDPISEHNRLYWYRQTLGQGPEFLTYFQNEAQLEKSRLLSDRFSAERPKGSFSTLEIQRTEQGDSAMYLCVSGEQFFGPGTRLTVL.

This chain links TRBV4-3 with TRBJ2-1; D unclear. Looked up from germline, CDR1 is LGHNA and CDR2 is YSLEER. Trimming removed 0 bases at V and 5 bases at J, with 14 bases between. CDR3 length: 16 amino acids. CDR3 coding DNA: TGCGCCAGCAGCCAAGAAGGCCTGGCTAGTGACAATGAGCAGTTCTTC. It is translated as CASSQEGLASDNEQFF.

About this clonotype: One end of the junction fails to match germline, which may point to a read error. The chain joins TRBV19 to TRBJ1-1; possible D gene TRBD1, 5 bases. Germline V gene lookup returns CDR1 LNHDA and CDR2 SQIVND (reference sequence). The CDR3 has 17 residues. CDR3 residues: CASGIDSLWRTHTEAFF. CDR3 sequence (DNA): TGTGCCAGTGGTATAGATAGTCTCTGGCGGACACACACTGAAGCTTTCTTT. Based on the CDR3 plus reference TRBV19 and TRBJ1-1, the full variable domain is DGGITQSPKYLFRKEGQNVTLSCEQNLNHDAMYWYRQDPGQGLRLIYYSQIVNDFQKGDIAEGYSVSREKKESFPLTVTSAQKNPTAFYLCASGIDSLWRTHTEAFFGQGTRLTVV.

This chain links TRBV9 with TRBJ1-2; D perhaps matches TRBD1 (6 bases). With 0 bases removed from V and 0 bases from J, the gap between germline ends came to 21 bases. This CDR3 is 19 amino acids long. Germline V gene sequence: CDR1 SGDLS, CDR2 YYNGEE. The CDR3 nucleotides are TGTGCCAGCAGCGTAGACCCACTGGGGGGCCAGCCTACTAACTATGGCTACACCTTC. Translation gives CASSVDPLGGQPTNYGYTF.

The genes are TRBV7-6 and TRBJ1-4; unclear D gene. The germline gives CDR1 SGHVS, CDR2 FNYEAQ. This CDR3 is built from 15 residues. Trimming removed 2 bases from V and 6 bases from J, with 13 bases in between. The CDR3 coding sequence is TGTGCCAGCAGCTTAACAGCGGGCTCCCATGAAAAACTGTTTTTT. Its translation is CASSLTAGSHEKLFF.

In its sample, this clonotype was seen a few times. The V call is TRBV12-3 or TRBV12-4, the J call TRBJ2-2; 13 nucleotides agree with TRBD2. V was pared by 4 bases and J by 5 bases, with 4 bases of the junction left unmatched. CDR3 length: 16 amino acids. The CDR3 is CASSSTSGGRTGELFF. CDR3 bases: TGTGCCAGCAGTTCGACTAGCGGGGGGCGTACCGGGGAGCTGTTTTTT.

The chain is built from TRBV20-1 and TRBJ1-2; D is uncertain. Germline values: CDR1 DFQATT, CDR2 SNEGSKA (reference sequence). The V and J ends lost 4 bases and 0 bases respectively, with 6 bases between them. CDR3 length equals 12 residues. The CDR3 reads CSAITPNYGYTF. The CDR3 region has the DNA TGCAGTGCTATAACCCCTAACTATGGCTACACCTTC.

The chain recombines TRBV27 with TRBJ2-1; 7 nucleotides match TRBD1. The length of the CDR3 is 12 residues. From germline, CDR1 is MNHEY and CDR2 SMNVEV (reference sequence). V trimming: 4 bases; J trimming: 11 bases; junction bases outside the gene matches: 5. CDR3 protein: CASSSRTGKQFF. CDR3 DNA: TGTGCCAGCAGTTCGCGGACAGGAAAGCAGTTCTTC.

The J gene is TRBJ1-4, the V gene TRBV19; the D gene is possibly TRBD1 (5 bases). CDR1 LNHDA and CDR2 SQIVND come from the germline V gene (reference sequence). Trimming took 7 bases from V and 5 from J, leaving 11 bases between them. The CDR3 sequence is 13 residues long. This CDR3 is CASTGTGNEKLFF. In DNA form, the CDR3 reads TGTGCCAGTACCGGGACGGGCAATGAAAAACTGTTTTTT.

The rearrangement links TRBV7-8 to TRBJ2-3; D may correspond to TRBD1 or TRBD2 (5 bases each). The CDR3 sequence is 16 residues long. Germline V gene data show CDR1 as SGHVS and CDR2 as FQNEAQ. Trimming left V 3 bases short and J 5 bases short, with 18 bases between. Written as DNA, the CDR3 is TGTGCCAGCAGCTTTTTTGAGGGGAAGTTTGGAGATACGCAGTATTTT. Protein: CASSFFEGKFGDTQYF. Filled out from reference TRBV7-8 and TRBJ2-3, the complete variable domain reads GAGVSQSPRYKVAKRGQDVALRCDPISGHVSLFWYQQALGQGPEFLTYFQNEAQLDKSGLPSDRFFAERPEGSVSTLKIQRTQQEDSAVYLCASSFFEGKFGDTQYFGPGTRLTVL.

CDR3 nucleotides: TGTGCCAGCAGTTGGTTCACTGAAGCTTTCTTT. As protein: CASSWFTEAFF. This chain links TRBV28 with TRBJ1-1; no clear D. CDR1 MDHEN and CDR2 SYDVKM come from the germline V gene. The ends were cut back, 4 bases at V and 4 bases at J, with 4 bases in the middle. CDR3 length: 11 residues.

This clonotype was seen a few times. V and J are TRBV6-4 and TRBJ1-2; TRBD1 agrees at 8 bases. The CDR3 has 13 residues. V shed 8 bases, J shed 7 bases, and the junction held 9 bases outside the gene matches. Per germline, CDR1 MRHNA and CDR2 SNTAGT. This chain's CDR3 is CASAGDRNIGYTF. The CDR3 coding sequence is TGTGCCAGCGCCGGGGACAGGAATATTGGCTACACCTTC.